The 3 T cell receptor beta chains below come from one sample, sequenced in a study of identical twins. MiXCR was run by TCRdb on the 5' RACE reads, yielding one entry per CDR3 protein. In the table there are about 240,000 distinct CDR3 sequences, under 12% of which are singletons. Sample: memory T cells sorted from blood. These receptors all come from a man in his fifties or sixties in good health.

This clonotype was seen at least ten times. V gene TRBV15 combines with J gene TRBJ1-1; D remains unclear. The CDR3 extends over 16 amino acids. Trimming removed 0 bases from V and 8 bases from J, with 19 bases in between. The germline V gene encodes CDR1 LNHNV and CDR2 YYDKDF (reference sequence). Here the CDR3 reads CATSRDRSYEGPEAFF. The CDR3 coding sequence is TGTGCCACCAGCAGAGATAGGTCTTATGAGGGTCCGGAAGCTTTCTTT.

This clonotype was seen a handful of times. This chain joins TRBV6-1 and TRBJ2-7; 13 nucleotides line up with TRBD2. Germline V gene lookup returns CDR1 MNHNS and CDR2 SASEGT. The trim removed 8 bases at V and 2 bases at J, leaving 9 bases unmatched. This CDR3 is built from 16 residues. The CDR3 nucleotides are TGTGCCAGCCGACAGGGGACTAGCGGGACCGCCTACGAGCAGTACTTC. This codes for CASRQGTSGTAYEQYF.

In its sample, this clonotype was seen a few times. The rearrangement uses TRBV12-3 or TRBV12-4 and TRBJ2-1; tentatively, D is TRBD2 (5 bases). Trimming took off 8 bases at V and 1 base at J, with 9 bases between the two ends. The CDR3 loop spans 13 amino acids. The CDR3 here is CASARGSYNEQFF. For the CDR3, the DNA is TGTGCCAGCGCCCGGGGATCCTACAATGAGCAGTTCTTC.